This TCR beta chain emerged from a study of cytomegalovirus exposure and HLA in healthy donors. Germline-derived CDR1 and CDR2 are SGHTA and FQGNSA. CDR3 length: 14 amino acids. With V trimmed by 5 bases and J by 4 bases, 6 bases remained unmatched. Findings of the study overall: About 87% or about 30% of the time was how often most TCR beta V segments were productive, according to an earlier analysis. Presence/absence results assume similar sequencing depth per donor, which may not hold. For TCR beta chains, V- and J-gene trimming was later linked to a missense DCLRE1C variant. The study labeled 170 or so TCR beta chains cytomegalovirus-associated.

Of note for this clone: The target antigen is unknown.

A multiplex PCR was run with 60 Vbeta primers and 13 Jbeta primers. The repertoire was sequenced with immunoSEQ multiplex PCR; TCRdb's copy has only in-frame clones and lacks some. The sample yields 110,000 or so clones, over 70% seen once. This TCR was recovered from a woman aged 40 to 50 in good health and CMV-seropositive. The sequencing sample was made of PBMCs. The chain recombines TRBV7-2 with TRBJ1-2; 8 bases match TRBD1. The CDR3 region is CASSTGQGGYGYTF. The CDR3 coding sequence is TGTGCCAGCAGCACCGGACAGGGTGGCTATGGCTACACCTTC.